This T cell receptor beta chain emerged from a study of T cells expressing NK-cell markers. Study-wide context: From sorted CD3+CD56+NKG2C+, CD3+CD56+NKG2C- and CD3+CD56-NKG2C+ T cells came the TCR beta repertoires.

The CDR3 is made up of 14 amino acids. Germline V gene lookup returns CDR1 SNHLY and CDR2 FYNNEI. TCRdb reanalyzed the 5' RACE reads and collapses them to one entry per CDR3 protein, without DNA. Its listing shows around 260,000 distinct CDR3 sequences. The sample consisted of blood T cells: a sorted CD56 or NKG2C T cell subset, CD4+ or CD8+ T cells, or bulk PBMC T cells (not recorded which). This chain uses TRBV2 with TRBJ2-1; lacking DNA, the TRBD1 call made by TCRdb goes unchecked. This TCR derives from a woman aged 18-70 years in good health. The CDR3 here is CASKWAGVYNEQFF. The entire variable domain, with the rest obtained from reference TRBV2 and TRBJ2-1, is as follows: EPEVTQTPSHQVTQMGQEVILRCVPISNHLYFYWYRQILGQKVEFLVSFYNNEISEKSEIFDDQFSVERPDGSNFTLKIRSTKLEDSAMYFCASKWAGVYNEQFFGPGTRLTVL.